One sample yielded the 14 T cell receptor beta chains listed below, sequenced in a study of response to subunit inactivated influenza vaccine. TCRdb re-analysed the RT-PCR reads in MiXCR, keeping a single row per CDR3 protein. Of about 540,000 distinct CDR3 sequences detected, roughly 23% appear once; the ten largest clones hold approximately 3%. In addition, the sample was reused for a study of T cells expressing NK-cell markers. As that study records: cDNA encoding TCR beta was synthesized via 5'RACE template switching incorporating UMIs.

The specimen was CD4+ T cells sorted from PBMCs, collected approximately 13 days after vaccination. The receptor set was obtained from a man aged 45 to 65 who received an inactivated influenza vaccine.

This chain connects TRBV12-3 or TRBV12-4 to TRBJ1-5, with TRBD1 matching 7 bases. The CDR3 has 16 amino acids. V lost 0 bases to trimming and J lost 3 bases; unmatched junction nucleotides: 5. The CDR3 nucleotides read TGTGCCAGCAGTTTAGCGGCAGGGGGGACCAATCAGCCCCAGCATTTT. Translating gives CASSLAAGGTNQPQHF.

This clonotype was counted only a few times. V is TRBV7-8 and J is TRBJ2-1, with D possibly TRBD1 on 6 matching bases. The V end was cut by 0 bases, the J end by 8 bases, with 14 bases between. CDR3 length equals 15 residues. Germline V gives CDR1 SGHVS, CDR2 FQNEAQ. CDR3: CASSLATGKFHEQFF. As DNA, the CDR3 is TGTGCCAGCAGCTTAGCCACAGGGAAATTTCATGAGCAGTTCTTC.

The chain carries TRBV11-1 and TRBJ1-3, with D possibly matching TRBD1 (5 bases). The V gene's germline CDR1 is SGHAT and CDR2 FQDESV (reference sequence). V shed 1 base and J shed 1 base, with 23 bases lying between them. This CDR3 comprises 20 residues. The CDR3 nucleotides read TGTGCCAGCAGCTTAGATTTGGCTTGGGGGAGTAAAGGTTCTGGAAACACCATATATTTT. As protein: CASSLDLAWGSKGSGNTIYF.

Here the CDR3 reads CASSYSRAYDTEAFF. The CDR3 nucleotides read TGTGCCAGCAGTTACAGCAGGGCTTATGACACTGAAGCTTTCTTT. This chain connects TRBV6-5 to TRBJ1-1, with D possibly TRBD1 on 5 matching bases. This CDR3 is 15 amino acids long. Trimming took 2 bases from V and 3 from J, leaving 13 bases between them. Germline V lookup: CDR1 MNHEY, CDR2 SVGAGI.

This clonotype has more than one count but fewer than ten. The chain uses TRBV6-2 or TRBV6-3 and TRBJ1-5, with 7 bases matching TRBD1. V lost 0 bases, J lost 2 bases, and 4 bases stayed unmatched. Germline CDR1 is MNHEY and CDR2 is SVGEGT. There are 16 residues in the CDR3. The CDR3 nucleotides are TGTGCCAGCAGTTACTCGTCCAGGGGGGGCAATCAGCCCCAGCATTTT. Its translation: CASSYSSRGGNQPQHF.

The table lists this clonotype with a few counts. The chain links TRBV20-1 to TRBJ2-3, with 9 bases fitting TRBD1. The germline V gene encodes CDR1 DFQATT and CDR2 SNEGSKA (reference sequence). CDR3 length: 18 residues. The ends lost 0 bases at V and 0 bases at J; junction bases unmatched: 10. CDR3 sequence (DNA): TGCAGTGCTAGAGAACGACAGGGGGAGGTAACTAGCACAGATACGCAGTATTTT. It codes for CSARERQGEVTSTDTQYF.

The sample holds a few counts of this clonotype. J is TRBJ2-1 and V is TRBV11-1; D perhaps matches TRBD2 (6 bases). Germline V gene data show CDR1 as SGHAT and CDR2 as FQDESV (reference sequence). This CDR3 has 15 amino acids. V lost 3 bases and J lost 0, with 9 bases in between. This CDR3 reads CASSLSGDSYNEQFF. The CDR3 nucleotides read TGTGCCAGCAGCTTGTCGGGGGACTCCTACAATGAGCAGTTCTTC.

The chain links TRBV6-1 to TRBJ1-1; 12 positions agree with TRBD1. The CDR3 covers 17 residues. V shed 1 base, J shed 2 bases, and the junction held 5 bases outside the gene matches. Germline V gene lookup returns CDR1 MNHNS and CDR2 SASEGT. CDR3 bases: TGTGCCAGCAGTGAAGGGGACAGGGGGCGATTCAACACTGAAGCTTTCTTT. It specifies CASSEGDRGRFNTEAFF.

This clonotype was picked up a small number of times. The chain has TRBV3-1 and TRBJ2-1; D is tentatively TRBD1 or TRBD2 (5 bases each). V was pared by 2 bases and J by 0 bases, with 14 bases between. CDR1 and CDR2 (germline): LGHDT, YNNKEL (reference sequence). The CDR3 is 17 residues long. The CDR3 loop is CASSQTGGRLSYNEQFF. CDR3 coding DNA: TGTGCCAGCAGCCAAACAGGCGGGCGACTCTCCTACAATGAGCAGTTCTTC.

This clonotype was counted between two and nine times. The rearrangement joins TRBV15 to TRBJ2-5, with TRBD1 matching 10 bases. Germline V gene sequence: CDR1 LNHNV, CDR2 YYDKDF (reference sequence). The CDR3 runs 15 residues. Unmatched junction bases numbered 3, after V lost 1 base and J lost 4 bases. The CDR3: CATSRADRGLETQYF. The CDR3 bases are TGTGCCACCAGCAGAGCCGACAGGGGGCTAGAGACCCAGTACTTC.

The chain joins TRBV4-1 to TRBJ2-3; perhaps TRBD2 as D (7 bases). V lost 1 base and J 7 bases, leaving 12 bases between the germline ends. CDR1 is MGHRA, CDR2 YSYEKL, per germline. The CDR3 contains 14 residues. CDR3 DNA: TGCGCCAGCAGCCAAGGGGGGGGCCCCAATACGCAGTATTTT. This encodes CASSQGGGPNTQYF.

The V and J genes are TRBV18 and TRBJ1-4, with D hard to call. This CDR3 has 14 residues. Germline CDR1 is KGHSH and CDR2 is LQKENI. V was shortened by 2 bases and J by 9 bases, with 13 bases between the two germline ends. The CDR3 coding sequence is TGTGCCAGCTCACCAGCCGGGAAGCAACAAAAACTGTTTTTT. It is translated as CASSPAGKQQKLFF.

This clonotype has more than one count but fewer than ten. V is TRBV5-1 and J is TRBJ2-1; D is possibly TRBD1 (6 bases). The V gene's germline CDR1 is SGHRS and CDR2 YFSETQ. There are 15 residues in the CDR3. The germline V and J ends were trimmed by 2 bases and 4 bases, with 13 bases remaining between them. The DNA for the CDR3 is TGCGCCAGCAGCTTAGATACAGGGAATTACAATGAGCAGTTCTTC. This gives the protein CASSLDTGNYNEQFF. The entire variable domain, with the rest obtained from reference TRBV5-1 and TRBJ2-1, is as follows: KAGVTQTPRYLIKTRGQQVTLSCSPISGHRSVSWYQQTPGQGLQFLFEYFSETQRNKGNFPGRFSGRQFSNSRSEMNVSTLELGDSALYLCASSLDTGNYNEQFFGPGTRLTVL.

This chain joins TRBV12-3 or TRBV12-4 and TRBJ1-1; D gene uncertain. Trimming pared 2 bases from V and 4 bases from J, leaving 5 bases between. The CDR3 extends over 12 amino acids. The CDR3 DNA is TGTGCCAGCAGTTTATGGAGCACTGAAGCTTTCTTT. This codes for CASSLWSTEAFF.